This T cell receptor beta chain derives from a study of CD8 T cells in Susac syndrome. Random hexamers were used to reverse transcribe roughly 0.5 to 1 ug of RNA. TCRdb redid the calling of the immunoSEQ multiplex PCR reads with MiXCR, one entry per CDR3 protein. This sample carries 210,000 or so distinct CDR3 sequences, 85% to 95% of them seen once, and the ten largest clones take 0.15% to 0.2%. This CDR3 is built from 15 residues. Germline CDR1 reads SGHTA; CDR2 reads FQGNSA. V lost 6 bases to trimming and J lost 2 bases, with 13 bases between them. This clonotype was obtained from a human donor with Susac syndrome. The sample was CD4+ T cells from PBMCs. The chain combines TRBV7-2 with TRBJ2-2; TRBD1 might be the D (6 bases). The CDR3 coding sequence is TGTGCCAGCAGTCGACAGGCCGTCAACACCGGGGAGCTGTTTTTT. The encoded protein is CASSRQAVNTGELFF. The full variable domain, with the rest looked up from reference TRBV7-2 and TRBJ2-2, is GAGVSQSPSNKVTEKGKDVELRCDPISGHTALYWYRQSLGQGLEFLIYFQGNSAPDKSGLPSDRFSAERTGGSVSTLTIQRTQQEDSAVYLCASSRQAVNTGELFFGEGSRLTVL.